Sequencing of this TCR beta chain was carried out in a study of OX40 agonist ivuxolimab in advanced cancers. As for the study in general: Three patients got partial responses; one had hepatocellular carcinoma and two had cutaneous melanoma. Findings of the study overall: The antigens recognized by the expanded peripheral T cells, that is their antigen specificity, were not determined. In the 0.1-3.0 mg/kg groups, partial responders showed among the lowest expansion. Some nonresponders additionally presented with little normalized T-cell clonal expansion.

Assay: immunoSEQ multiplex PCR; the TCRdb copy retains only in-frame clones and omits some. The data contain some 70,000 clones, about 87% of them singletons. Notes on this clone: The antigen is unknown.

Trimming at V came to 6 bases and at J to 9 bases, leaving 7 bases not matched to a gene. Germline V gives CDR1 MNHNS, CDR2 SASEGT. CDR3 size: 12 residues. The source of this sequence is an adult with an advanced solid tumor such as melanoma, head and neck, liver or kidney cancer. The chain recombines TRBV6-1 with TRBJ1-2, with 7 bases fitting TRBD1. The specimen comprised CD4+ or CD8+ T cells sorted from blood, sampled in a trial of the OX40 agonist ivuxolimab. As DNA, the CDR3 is TGTGCCAGCAGCCGGGACAGCAGGCGCTACACCTTC. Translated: CASSRDSRRYTF.